The rows below give T cell receptor beta chains drawn from one sample of a study of graft-versus-host responses after intestinal transplantation. Some clones are missing from TCRdb's copy, which holds only in-frame ones; the method was immunoSEQ multiplex PCR. The sample records about 15,000 clones, roughly a third being singletons. The sample was alloreactive CD4+ T cells from a mixed lymphocyte reaction culture, taken before intestinal transplant. The receptors originated from a human patient who received an intestinal transplant. Each CDR3 is given with its conserved first and last residue. The order of the fields is clone size, V gene, D gene, J gene, CDR3 length, CDR3 DNA, CDR3 protein. The D gene is left open where the match is weak. Expanded clones get a size class; other rows say once, few or many, or leave the size out.

>NA|TRBV7-9|NA|TRBJ1-2|12
TGTGCCAGCAGCTTCAGCAGGGACGGCTACACCTTC
CASSFSRDGYTF
>few|TRBV10-3|TRBD2|TRBJ2-5|14
TGTGCCATCAGTGATAGCGGGAGGGCCGGGGAGCAGTACTTC
CAISDSGRAGEQYF
>medium-sized|TRBV4-2|NA|TRBJ2-7|12
TGTGCCAGCAGCCAAGTAGGAGGCGAGCAGTACTTC
CASSQVGGEQYF
>medium-sized|TRBV10-3|TRBD2|TRBJ2-7|16
TGTGCCATCAGTGAGTCTAGGAGACTAGCGGGAAGGGAGCAGTACTTC
CAISESRRLAGREQYF
>NA|TRBV11-3|NA|TRBJ1-3|14
TGTGCCAGCAGCGCCAGGAGCTCTGGAAACACCATATATTTT
CASSARSSGNTIYF
>medium-sized|TRBV11-2|NA|TRBJ1-5|14
TGTGCCAGCAGCTCACGTGGGGTAGGTCAGCCCCAGCATTTT
CASSSRGVGQPQHF
>once|TRBV10-3|TRBD2|TRBJ2-3|15
TGTGCCATCAGGGCAGGGCGGGAGGTGTTAGATACGCAGTATTTT
CAIRAGREVLDTQYF
>NA|TRBV6-1|NA|TRBJ2-7|15
TGTGCCAGCAGGGAAGACTACCCTGGAAGGTACGAGCAGTACTTC
CASREDYPGRYEQYF
>NA|TRBV6-5|TRBD2|TRBJ2-1|14
TGTGCCAGCAGTTCGGGACTAGCTTACAATGAGCAGTTCTTC
CASSSGLAYNEQFF
>few|TRBV6-5|NA|TRBJ1-3|15
TGTGCCAGCAGGCTCGAGCGGACTGGTGGAAACACCATATATTTT
CASRLERTGGNTIYF
>NA|TRBV10-3|TRBD1|TRBJ1-2|12
TGTGCCACACAGGGGGCTAACTATGGCTACACCTTC
CATQGANYGYTF
>NA|TRBV6-6|NA|TRBJ2-5|12
TGTGCCAGCAGTTACTCTTGGGAGACCCAGTACTTC
CASSYSWETQYF
>NA|TRBV4-1|TRBD2|TRBJ2-1|16
TGCGCCAGCAGCCAAGAAGTCTCGGGAGGCCCCCATGAGCAGTTCTTC
CASSQEVSGGPHEQFF
>NA|TRBV4-1|NA|TRBJ1-2|16
TGCGCCAGCAGCCAAAGATGGCCTGTCGGCCCCTTTGGCTACACCTTC
CASSQRWPVGPFGYTF
>few|TRBV5-1|TRBD2|TRBJ2-5|17
TGCGCCAGCAGCGCCGGGACTAGCGGGCCCGGGGGGGAGACCCAGTACTTC
CASSAGTSGPGGETQYF
>NA|TRBV25-1|NA|TRBJ2-6|13
TGTGCCAGCGGAAATATTGGGGCCAACGTCCTGACTTTC
CASGNIGANVLTF
>NA|TRBV5-4|NA|TRBJ1-2|16
TGTGCCAGCATTGCATGCATACCAGGAAAGACCTATGGCTACACCTTC
CASIACIPGKTYGYTF
>few|TRBV7-9|NA|TRBJ1-3|14
TGTGCCAGCAGCTCGCCTTACCTCGGAAACACCATATATTTT
CASSSPYLGNTIYF
>few|TRBV4-1|TRBD2|TRBJ2-5|15
TGCGCCAGCAGCCAAGGAAGTAGCGGGCGGGTGGCCCAGTACTTC
CASSQGSSGRVAQYF
>NA|TRBV18|NA|TRBJ2-1|15
TGTGCCAGCTCACCACTAGCGCCTACCTACAATGAGCAGTTCTTC
CASSPLAPTYNEQFF
>NA|TRBV6-5|TRBD1|TRBJ1-2|13
TGTGCCAGCAGTCTCTCGACAGGGACGGGCTACACCTTC
CASSLSTGTGYTF
>NA|TRBV6-5|NA|TRBJ2-7|13
TGTGCCAGCAGTAACGGAGTAGGCTACGAGCAGTACTTC
CASSNGVGYEQYF
>NA|TRBV5-1|NA|TRBJ2-3|14
TGCGCCAGCAGCTCCGTAGCCATCACAGATACGCAGTATTTT
CASSSVAITDTQYF
>NA|TRBV30|TRBD1|TRBJ2-3|17
TGTGCCTGGACTCGAACTCATTTTACAGGGGTCACAGATACGCAGTATTTT
CAWTRTHFTGVTDTQYF
>NA|TRBV2|NA|TRBJ2-7|17
TGTGCCAGCCGTATAAGGACCTTCCGGCCCAGACCCTACGAGCAGTACTTC
CASRIRTFRPRPYEQYF
>NA|TRBV10-3|NA|TRBJ2-1|15
TGTGCCATCAGTGAGTCGCGCGGCGGCCACAATGAGCAGTTCTTC
CAISESRGGHNEQFF
>medium-sized|TRBV2|NA|TRBJ1-6|11
TGTGCCAGCAACCTTAATTCACCCCTCCACTTT
CASNLNSPLHF
>NA|TRBV2|NA|TRBJ1-3|15
TGTGCCAGCAGTGAATTGGGCAGGGTTGGAAACACCATATATTTT
CASSELGRVGNTIYF
>few|TRBV6-1|NA|TRBJ2-5|14
TGTGCCAGCAGTGAAACAGGGCGGCAAGAGACCCAGTACTTC
CASSETGRQETQYF
>few|TRBV5-5|TRBD1|TRBJ1-4|15
TGTGCCAGCAGCTCTTTAGGGGGCGTTCATGAAAAACTGTTTTTT
CASSSLGGVHEKLFF
>NA|TRBV6-6|NA|TRBJ2-1|14
TGTGCCAGCAGGCCAGGGACTCGCGGGGATGAGCAGTTCTTC
CASRPGTRGDEQFF
>NA|TRBV6-6|NA|TRBJ2-1|14
TGTGCCAGCGGTGCCCGGGGGTTCTACAATGAGCAGTTCTTC
CASGARGFYNEQFF
>medium-sized|TRBV6-6|TRBD1|TRBJ2-7|13
TGTGCCAGCAGGAGACAGGGGGCTCTCGAGCAGTACTTC
CASRRQGALEQYF
>few|TRBV10-3|TRBD2|TRBJ2-7|16
TGTGCCATCAGTGGTCTAGCGGGAGCCACGAGATACGAGCAGTACTTC
CAISGLAGATRYEQYF
>once|TRBV5-1|TRBD1|TRBJ2-1|16
TGCGCCAGCAGCCCCATCGGACAGGGGGCCGGAAATGAGCAGTTCTTC
CASSPIGQGAGNEQFF